The source of this T cell receptor beta chain is a study of T cell repertoires in ileal Crohn's disease. Study-wide results and limits: Compared with CD4 T cells, sorted CD8 cells carried more expanded clones. Every patient over 26.8% clonality showed endoscopic recurrence.

For this clone: The target antigen is unknown.

This CDR3 region has 14 residues. Unmatched junction bases numbered 9, after V lost 5 bases and J lost 6 bases. Per germline, CDR1 SGHTA and CDR2 FQGTGA. The time point denotes: neoterminal ileum biopsy at postoperative endoscopy, about 6 months after surgery. Eligibility required adulthood, ileal or ileocolonic Crohn's disease and indicated ileocolonic resection. Generated by immunoSEQ multiplex PCR, the TCRdb table keeps only in-frame clones and is missing some. This table has under 15,000 clones, approximately 80% appearing once. The sequenced material came from ileal tissue. This sequence joins TRBV7-3 and TRBJ2-7; 8 nucleotides align to TRBD1. This TCR was sampled from an adult with Crohn's disease. CDR3 in DNA: TGTGCCAGCAGCCAGGGGGCGCCCCCGACCGAGCAGTACTTC. Translating it yields CASSQGAPPTEQYF.